The rows below give T cell receptor beta chains drawn from one sample of a study of vaccination and CD4 T cells after COVID-19. A single record per CDR3 protein comes from TCRdb applying MiXCR to the PCR reads. The sample contains about 15,000 distinct CDR3 sequences, under 75% of which appear only once. Their target antigens are unknown. Material: CD4+ T cells from blood, cultured in vitro. Receptors were obtained from a human donor who had recovered from COVID-19. The CDR3 runs from the conserved cysteine through the conserved F or W. Fields, in order: clone size, V gene, D gene, J gene, CDR3 protein, CDR3 DNA. The D gene is left open where the match is weak. Some rows mark clone size as missing; the rest say once, few, many or name a class of expanded clone.

>few|TRBV7-3|NA|TRBJ2-6
CASSRGPHSGANVLTF
TGTGCCAGCAGCCGGGGTCCACACTCTGGGGCCAACGTCCTGACTTTC
>few|TRBV6-1|NA|TRBJ1-6
CASSERGALNSPLHF
TGTGCCAGCAGTGAACGGGGGGCTCTTAATTCACCCCTCCACTTT
>NA|TRBV6-5|TRBD2|TRBJ2-1
CASRYVAGVDEQFF
TGTGCCAGCAGATACGTAGCGGGAGTGGATGAGCAGTTCTTC
>NA|TRBV6-1|NA|TRBJ2-7
CASSESSYEQYF
TGTGCCAGCAGTGAAAGCTCCTACGAGCAGTACTTC
>NA|TRBV5-4|TRBD1|TRBJ1-2
CASSSGQGAGGYTF
TGTGCCAGCAGCTCGGGACAGGGGGCGGGAGGCTACACCTTC
>NA|TRBV4-1|TRBD2|TRBJ2-3
CASSQEKLRASGSTDTQYF
TGCGCCAGCAGCCAAGAAAAACTTAGGGCTAGCGGAAGCACAGATACGCAGTATTTT
>medium-sized|TRBV15|TRBD2|TRBJ2-3
CATSMGLAAPDTQYF
TGTGCCACCAGCATGGGACTAGCGGCGCCAGATACGCAGTATTTT
>NA|TRBV7-9|TRBD1|TRBJ1-2
CASRLDRNYGYTF
TGTGCCAGCAGACTGGACAGGAACTATGGCTACACCTTC
>NA|TRBV30|NA|TRBJ2-1
CACKSWDEQFF
TGTGCCTGCAAGTCGTGGGATGAGCAGTTCTTC
>NA|TRBV12-3/TRBV12-4|NA|TRBJ2-2
CASSYSGELFF
TGTGCCAGCAGTTACTCCGGGGAGCTGTTTTTT
>NA|TRBV11-2|TRBD2|TRBJ2-1
CASSFRSSGDQFF
TGTGCCAGCAGCTTTAGAAGTAGCGGGGACCAGTTCTTC
>NA|TRBV6-5|TRBD2|TRBJ2-7
CASSYAGAHSEQYF
TGTGCCAGCAGTTACGCGGGAGCGCATTCCGAGCAGTACTTC
>NA|TRBV30|NA|TRBJ1-6
CAWSRGMNSPLHF
TGTGCCTGGAGTAGGGGGATGAATTCACCCCTCCACTTT
>NA|TRBV28|NA|TRBJ2-7
CASSSPYEQYF
TGTGCCAGCAGTTCCCCCTACGAGCAGTACTTC
>NA|TRBV27|NA|TRBJ2-5
CASSFPDRETQYF
TGTGCCAGCAGTTTTCCGGATCGGGAGACCCAGTACTTC
>NA|TRBV20-1|TRBD2|TRBJ2-5
CSAASGREWETQYF
TGCAGTGCTGCTAGCGGGAGGGAATGGGAGACCCAGTACTTC
>once|TRBV7-9|TRBD2|TRBJ2-1
CASSLTWSASGYNEQFF
TGTGCCAGCAGCTTAACCTGGTCGGCTAGCGGCTACAATGAGCAGTTCTTC
>NA|TRBV7-8|NA|TRBJ2-3
CASSLTLAVYDTQYF
TGTGCCAGCAGCTTAACCCTAGCCGTGTACGATACGCAGTATTTT
>NA|TRBV7-3|NA|TRBJ2-7
CASSLSAGSAYEQYF
TGTGCCAGCAGCTTATCCGCGGGGAGCGCTTACGAGCAGTACTTC
>few|TRBV20-1|NA|TRBJ2-7
CSASWGPIPSEQYF
TGCAGTGCTAGTTGGGGCCCTATTCCCTCCGAGCAGTACTTC
>NA|TRBV27|NA|TRBJ2-3
CASSFDSPWPTDTQYF
TGTGCCAGCAGTTTCGACAGTCCCTGGCCCACAGATACGCAGTATTTT
>NA|TRBV20-1|NA|TRBJ2-5
CSAPANPGSQETQYF
TGCAGTGCCCCCGCTAATCCCGGGAGTCAAGAGACCCAGTACTTC
>NA|TRBV7-2|NA|TRBJ2-5
CAIGETQYF
TGTGCCATAGGAGAGACCCAGTACTTC
>NA|TRBV6-1|NA|TRBJ2-6
CASGRGNSGANVLTF
TGTGCCAGCGGCCGCGGAAACTCTGGGGCCAACGTCCTGACTTTC
>NA|TRBV7-9|NA|TRBJ1-5
CASSWTANSNQPQHF
TGTGCCAGCAGCTGGACAGCCAATAGCAATCAGCCCCAGCATTTT
>NA|TRBV27|NA|TRBJ1-1
CASSFKGVWDTEAFF
TGTGCCAGCAGTTTTAAGGGGGTTTGGGACACTGAAGCTTTCTTT
>few|TRBV6-2/TRBV6-3|NA|TRBJ2-7
CASSTRAESYEQYF
TGTGCCAGCAGTACCCGAGCTGAGAGCTACGAGCAGTACTTC
>NA|TRBV6-1|NA|TRBJ2-1
CASGREQFF
TGTGCCAGCGGGCGGGAGCAGTTCTTC
>NA|TRBV27|NA|TRBJ2-2
CASSSFLHSNTGELFF
TGTGCCAGCAGCAGTTTCCTACACTCGAACACCGGGGAGCTGTTTTTT
>few|TRBV6-4|TRBD2|TRBJ2-3
CASSDGAGGTDTQYF
TGTGCCAGCAGTGACGGGGCGGGAGGCACAGATACGCAGTATTTT
>NA|TRBV23-1|TRBD1|TRBJ2-2
CASSQRGQGGTGELFF
TGCGCCAGCAGTCAAAGGGGACAGGGGGGGACCGGGGAGCTGTTTTTT
>NA|TRBV6-1|NA|TRBJ2-2
CASSRTANTGELFF
TGTGCCAGCAGCCGAACTGCGAACACCGGGGAGCTGTTTTTT
>NA|TRBV20-1|NA|TRBJ2-5
CSAIPKETQYF
TGCAGTGCTATACCCAAAGAGACCCAGTACTTC
>NA|TRBV10-3|NA|TRBJ2-3
CATGLGGGGTDTQYF
TGTGCCACAGGGCTGGGGGGAGGCGGTACAGATACGCAGTATTTT
>NA|TRBV12-3/TRBV12-4|NA|TRBJ1-6
CASSFRASPLHF
TGTGCCAGCAGTTTCCGGGCTTCACCCCTCCACTTT
>NA|TRBV30|TRBD2|TRBJ2-1
CAWSSAGGAYNEQFF
TGTGCCTGGAGCTCAGCGGGAGGGGCCTACAATGAGCAGTTCTTC
>NA|TRBV28|NA|TRBJ1-5
CASSLRDTNQPQHF
TGTGCCAGCAGTTTGCGGGACACTAATCAGCCCCAGCATTTT
>few|TRBV10-3|NA|TRBJ2-5
CAIRPGRGGETQYF
TGTGCCATCAGACCCGGGAGAGGAGGGGAGACCCAGTACTTC
>NA|TRBV25-1|NA|TRBJ1-1
CASSEDLGGEAFF
TGTGCCAGCAGTGAAGATTTGGGGGGGGAAGCTTTCTTT
>NA|TRBV28|NA|TRBJ1-5
CASSPVRVPHSNQPQHF
TGTGCCAGCAGTCCAGTTCGGGTACCTCATAGCAATCAGCCCCAGCATTTT
>NA|TRBV7-2|NA|TRBJ2-1
CASSLGHEQFF
TGTGCCAGCAGCTTAGGACATGAGCAGTTCTTC